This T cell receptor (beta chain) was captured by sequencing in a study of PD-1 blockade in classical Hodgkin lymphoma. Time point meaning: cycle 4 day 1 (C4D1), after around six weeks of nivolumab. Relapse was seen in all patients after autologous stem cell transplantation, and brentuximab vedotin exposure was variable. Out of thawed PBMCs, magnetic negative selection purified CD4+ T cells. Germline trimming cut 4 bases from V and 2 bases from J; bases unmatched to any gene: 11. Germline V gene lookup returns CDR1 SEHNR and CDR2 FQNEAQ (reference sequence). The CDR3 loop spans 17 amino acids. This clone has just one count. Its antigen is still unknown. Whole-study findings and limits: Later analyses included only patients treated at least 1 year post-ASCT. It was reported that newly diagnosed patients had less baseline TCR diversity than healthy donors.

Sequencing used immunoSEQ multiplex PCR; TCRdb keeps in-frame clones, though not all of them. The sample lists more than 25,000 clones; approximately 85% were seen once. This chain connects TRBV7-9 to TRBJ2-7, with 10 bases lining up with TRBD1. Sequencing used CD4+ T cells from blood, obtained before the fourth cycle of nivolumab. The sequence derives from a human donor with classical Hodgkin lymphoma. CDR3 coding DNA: TGTGCCAGCAGCTCGAGAGGGACAGGGGTCGGAACCTACGAGCAGTACTTC. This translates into CASSSRGTGVGTYEQYF.